This T cell receptor beta chain was captured by sequencing in a study of T cell responses to AZD1222 COVID-19 vaccine. Across the study: It was second doses at about 4 or about 12 weeks that were pooled. Study-wide results and caveats: Repertoire collection took place solely once the T cell response had peaked. Spike-specific TCR breadth and depth were elevated following two AZD1222 doses. Clonal diversity was possibly underestimated; the donors were predominantly white British and more often female.

The J segment lost 1 base and the V segment lost 6 bases, leaving 4 bases of the junction unmatched. Germline CDR1 MGHRA, CDR2 YSYEKL. The CDR3 consists of 15 residues. Some clones are missing from TCRdb's copy, which holds only in-frame ones; the method was immunoSEQ multiplex PCR. The sample carries 110,000 or so clones, roughly 87% recorded once. Regarding this clone: Its antigen remains unidentified.

The V call is TRBV4-1, the J call TRBJ1-5, with 9 bases matching TRBD1. The sample consisted of peripheral blood, taken on day 0 of AZD1222 vaccination. The TCR originated in an adult in good health. The CDR3 loop is CASRRTGESNQPQHF. Here the CDR3 DNA reads TGCGCCAGCAGACGGACAGGGGAGAGCAATCAGCCCCAGCATTTT.